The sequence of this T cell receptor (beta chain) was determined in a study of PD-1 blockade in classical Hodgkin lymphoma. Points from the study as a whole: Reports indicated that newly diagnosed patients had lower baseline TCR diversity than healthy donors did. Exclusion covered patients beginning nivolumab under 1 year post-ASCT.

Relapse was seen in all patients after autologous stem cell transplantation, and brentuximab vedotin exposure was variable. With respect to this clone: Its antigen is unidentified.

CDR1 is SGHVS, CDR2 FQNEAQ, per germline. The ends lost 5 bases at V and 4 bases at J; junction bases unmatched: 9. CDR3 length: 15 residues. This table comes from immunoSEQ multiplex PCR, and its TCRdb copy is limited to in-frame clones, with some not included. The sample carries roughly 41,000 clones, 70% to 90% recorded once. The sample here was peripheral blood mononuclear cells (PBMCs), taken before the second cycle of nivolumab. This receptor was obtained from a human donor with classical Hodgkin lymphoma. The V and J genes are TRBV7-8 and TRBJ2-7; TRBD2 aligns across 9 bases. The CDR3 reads CASSLGGLASYEQYF. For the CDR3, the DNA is TGTGCCAGCAGCCTGGGGGGACTAGCTTCTTACGAGCAGTACTTC.